The clone carrying this T cell receptor beta chain occurred many times. As yet, its antigen is unknown. The entry originates in a study of molecular identifiers for immune sequencing clone quantification. Study-level results: Over 97% of effector molecules, yet under 1% of naive-cell molecules, were held by clones above 20 RNA copies.

From germline, CDR1 is SEHNR and CDR2 FQNEAQ (reference sequence). This CDR3 is 18 amino acids long. The V end lost 3 bases, the J end lost 1 base, and 19 bases lay between the germline ends. TCRdb ran MiXCR on the PCR reads and lists one entry per CDR3 protein. This table holds about half a million distinct CDR3 sequences, under 30% found once. The chain couples TRBV7-9 to TRBJ2-4; D is possibly TRBD1 (7 bases). Sequencing input: naive CD8+ T cells from blood, with Jurkat cell RNA spiked in. Subset indicated: FACS-sorted CD8+CD4-CCR7+CD45RA+ naive T cells. This TCR derives from a human donor in good health. Some libraries in this study had Jurkat cell RNA spiked in. The chain's CDR3 is CASSLRVGQAGAKNIQYF. The CDR3 DNA sequence: TGTGCCAGCAGCTTGCGTGTTGGACAGGCGGGGGCCAAAAACATTCAGTACTTC. Combining the CDR3 with reference TRBV7-9 and TRBJ2-4 gives the whole variable domain DTGVSQNPRHKITKRGQNVTFRCDPISEHNRLYWYRQTLGQGPEFLTYFQNEAQLEKSRLLSDRFSAERPKGSFSTLEIQRTEQGDSAMYLCASSLRVGQAGAKNIQYFGAGTRLSVL.